Following are 19 T cell receptor beta chains from one sample sequenced in a study of blood T cell repertoires in COVID-19. The assay was immunoSEQ multiplex PCR, and TCRdb's table has in-frame clones only and misses some. The sample has approximately 110,000 clones, 70% to 90% seen once. Sequences were obtained from peripheral blood. The source is a woman aged 60-75 years with acute or convalescent COVID-19.

The rearrangement links TRBV4-1 to TRBJ2-3, with D possibly TRBD2 on 6 matching bases. This CDR3 spans 20 amino acids. Trimming took 0 bases from V and 5 from J, leaving 27 bases between them. The germline V gene encodes CDR1 MGHRA and CDR2 YSYEKL. For the CDR3, the DNA is TGCGCCAGCAGCCAAGATGAGGGGTTTGGGGCGGGATGGATAGTAGATACGCAGTATTTT. It encodes CASSQDEGFGAGWIVDTQYF.

The chain has TRBV6-1 and TRBJ2-3; TRBD1 matches 8 bases. Germline V gene lookup returns CDR1 MNHNS and CDR2 SASEGT. This CDR3 spans 16 amino acids. The trim removed 1 base at V and 6 bases at J, leaving 9 bases unmatched. The DNA of the CDR3 is TGTGCCAGCAGTGAAGGGGCAGGGGGCCAGAGGGATACGCAGTATTTT. Translated, it gives CASSEGAGGQRDTQYF.

The CDR3 bases are TGTGCCAGCAGCGAACCGAGGGGAGGGTACACTGAAGCTTTCTTT. Its translation: CASSEPRGGYTEAFF. This chain uses TRBV7-2 with TRBJ1-1; possible D gene TRBD1, 5 bases. The CDR3 extends over 15 amino acids. CDR1 and CDR2 from the germline V gene are SGHTA and FQGNSA. V lost 5 bases to trimming and J lost 3 bases, with 16 bases between them.

CDR3 residues: CASSPATGGHGYTF. The CDR3 nucleotides are TGTGCCAGCAGTCCGGCGACAGGGGGCCATGGCTACACCTTC. The chain combines TRBV28 with TRBJ1-2; 10 positions agree with TRBD1. The CDR3 is made up of 14 amino acids. Germline V gene data show CDR1 as MDHEN and CDR2 as SYDVKM. V was pared by 5 bases and J by 6 bases, with 6 bases of the junction left unmatched.

V and J are TRBV6-1 and TRBJ2-7, with a tentative D call TRBD2 (5 bases). Trimming pared 2 bases from V and 2 bases from J, leaving 16 bases between. This CDR3 spans 16 amino acids. Germline V lookup: CDR1 MNHNS, CDR2 SASEGT. CDR3 DNA: TGTGCCAGCAGTGAACCCGTAGGAGGACTCGCCTACGAGCAGTACTTC. Translating gives CASSEPVGGLAYEQYF.

This chain connects TRBV5-6 to TRBJ2-5; D is possibly TRBD2 (6 bases). The CDR3 is 14 residues long. V dropped 1 base and J dropped 8 bases, with 15 bases sitting between them. Germline V gene data show CDR1 as SGHDT and CDR2 as YYEEEE. CDR3 bases: TGTGCCAGCAGCTTGAATGGACTACCGTCAACCCAGTACTTC. This sequence encodes CASSLNGLPSTQYF.

The CDR3 nucleotides read TGTGCCAGTAGCCCTGACACAGGGGGTAATCAGCCCCAGCATTTT. Protein product: CASSPDTGGNQPQHF. The chain has TRBV6-2 or TRBV6-3 and TRBJ1-5, with 8 bases that match TRBD1. Germline V gene sequence: CDR1 MNHEY, CDR2 SVGEGT. The CDR3 contains 15 residues. Trimming at V came to 9 bases and at J to 4 bases, leaving 11 bases not matched to a gene.

The genes are TRBV19 and TRBJ2-2; the match to TRBD2 covers 9 bases. Germline CDR1 LNHDA, CDR2 SQIVND (reference sequence). The CDR3 runs 19 residues. J lost 6 bases, V lost 3 bases, and 17 bases had no gene match. Written as DNA, the CDR3 is TGTGCCAGTAGTATCCCCGGGACTAGCAGCCACCCCAACGCCGGGGAGCTGTTTTTT. Protein: CASSIPGTSSHPNAGELFF. The entire variable domain, with the rest obtained from reference TRBV19 and TRBJ2-2, is as follows: DGGITQSPKYLFRKEGQNVTLSCEQNLNHDAMYWYRQDPGQGLRLIYYSQIVNDFQKGDIAEGYSVSREKKESFPLTVTSAQKNPTAFYLCASSIPGTSSHPNAGELFFGEGSRLTVL.

J is TRBJ1-2 and V is TRBV28, with D unclear. The ends were cut back, 3 bases at V and 0 bases at J, with 5 bases in the middle. This CDR3 comprises 13 residues. Germline V gives CDR1 MDHEN, CDR2 SYDVKM. CDR3 amino acids: CASSFLANYGYTF. CDR3 DNA sequence: TGTGCCAGCAGTTTCCTAGCTAACTATGGCTACACCTTC.

This clone has more than one count but fewer than ten. The chain combines TRBV19 with TRBJ1-2; 7 nucleotides agree with TRBD1. The CDR3 sequence is 16 residues long. CDR1 LNHDA and CDR2 SQIVND come from the germline V gene (reference sequence). Losses at the gene ends were 3 bases for V and 7 bases for J; bases not matched to a gene: 14. CDR3 nucleotides: TGTGCCAGTAGTATCGGGGACAGTCGAGGAATCTCTGGCTACACCTTC. The encoded protein is CASSIGDSRGISGYTF.

This chain joins TRBV14 and TRBJ2-7, with D tentatively TRBD2 (5 bases). Germline lookup yields CDR1 SGHDN and CDR2 FVKESK. The CDR3 consists of 11 residues. Trimming took off 3 bases at V and 7 bases at J, with 7 bases between the two ends. The CDR3 sequence is CASSHTGEQYF. As DNA, the CDR3 is TGTGCCAGCAGCCATACGGGGGAGCAGTACTTC.

The rearrangement links TRBV5-1 to TRBJ2-5; TRBD1 matches 7 bases. The CDR3 is 14 residues long. The germline V gene encodes CDR1 SGHRS and CDR2 YFSETQ. V lost 4 bases, J lost 5 bases, and 8 bases stayed unmatched. This CDR3 reads CASSRGQVIETQYF. CDR3 coding DNA: TGCGCCAGCAGCCGAGGACAGGTTATCGAGACCCAGTACTTC.

The V gene is TRBV3-1 (or the pseudogene TRBV3-2), the J gene TRBJ1-3; a possible D gene is TRBD1 (5 bases). The V end lost 0 bases, the J end lost 7 bases, and 13 bases lay between the germline ends. Germline loops: CDR1 LGHDT, CDR2 YNNKEL (reference sequence). The CDR3 is made up of 15 amino acids. In DNA, the CDR3 is TGTGCCAGCAGCCAAGAGTCAGGGTGGAAGAACACCATATATTTT. The encoded protein is CASSQESGWKNTIYF.

This clone was counted once. The rearrangement uses TRBV12-3 or TRBV12-4 and TRBJ1-2; D is unresolved. V was clipped by 3 bases and J by 7 bases, with 12 bases between them. This CDR3 comprises 13 residues. DNA of the CDR3: TGTGCCAGCAGTTTCCCCGAACTTCTTGGCTACACCTTC. It specifies CASSFPELLGYTF.

V is TRBV11-2 and J is TRBJ2-3, with 10 bases identical to TRBD2. Germline V gene sequence: CDR1 SGHAT, CDR2 FQNNGV. Trimming at V came to 3 bases and at J to 5 bases, leaving 11 bases not matched to a gene. The CDR3 extends over 17 amino acids. CDR3 region: CASSFSGQREGGDTQYF. CDR3 coding DNA: TGTGCCAGCAGCTTTTCGGGCCAGCGGGAGGGAGGAGATACGCAGTATTTT.

The chain combines TRBV2 with TRBJ2-5, with 7 bases lining up with TRBD1. V gave up 5 bases and J gave up 4 bases; unmatched junction bases: 7. The CDR3 runs to 14 residues. Germline V gene lookup returns CDR1 SNHLY and CDR2 FYNNEI. DNA of the CDR3: TGTGCCAGCAGTATACAGGGGCCACGAGAGACCCAGTACTTC. Amino acids: CASSIQGPRETQYF.

For the CDR3, the DNA is TGTGCCTGGAGGTCCCAAGCGGGGTTCGAGCAGTACTTC. Protein product: CAWRSQAGFEQYF. This chain joins TRBV30 and TRBJ2-7, with 7 bases matching TRBD2. CDR1 and CDR2 (germline): GTSNPN, SVGIG (reference sequence). The CDR3 sequence is 13 residues long. The V and J ends lost 3 bases and 6 bases, in that order; junction bases with no gene match: 8.

This clone was counted a few times. CDR3 in amino acids: CASAEGGARYEQYF. The CDR3 coding sequence is TGTGCCAGCGCAGAGGGGGGGGCGCGGTACGAGCAGTACTTC. The rearrangement joins TRBV6-5 to TRBJ2-7; tentative D call: TRBD2 (7 bases). Trimming cost V 8 bases and J 4 bases, with 18 bases left between them. The CDR3 runs 14 residues. Germline V gene sequence: CDR1 MNHEY, CDR2 SVGAGI.

The chain joins TRBV6-5 to TRBJ1-2, with TRBD1 matching over 7 bases. Trimming took 8 bases from V and 7 from J; bases not matched to a gene: 13. Per the germline V gene, CDR1 is MNHEY and CDR2 is SVGAGI. The CDR3 spans 14 residues. CDR3 amino acids: CASSTGAPLRGYTF. The DNA of the CDR3 is TGTGCCAGCTCAACAGGGGCGCCCTTACGTGGCTACACCTTC.